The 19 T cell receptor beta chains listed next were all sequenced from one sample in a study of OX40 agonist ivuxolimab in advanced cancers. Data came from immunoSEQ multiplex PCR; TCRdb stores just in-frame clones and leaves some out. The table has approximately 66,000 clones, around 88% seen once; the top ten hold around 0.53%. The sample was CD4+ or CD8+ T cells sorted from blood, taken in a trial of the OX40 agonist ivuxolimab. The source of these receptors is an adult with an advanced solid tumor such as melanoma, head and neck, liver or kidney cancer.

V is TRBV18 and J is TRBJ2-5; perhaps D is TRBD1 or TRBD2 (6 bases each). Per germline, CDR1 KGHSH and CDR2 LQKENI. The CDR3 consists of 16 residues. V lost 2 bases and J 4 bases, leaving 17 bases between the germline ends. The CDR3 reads CASSPSGAPARETQYF. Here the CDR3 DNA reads TGTGCCAGCTCACCATCGGGGGCGCCTGCAAGAGAGACCCAGTACTTC.

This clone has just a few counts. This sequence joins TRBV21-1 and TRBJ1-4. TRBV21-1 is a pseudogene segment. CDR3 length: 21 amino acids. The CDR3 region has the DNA TGTGCCAGCAGCAAAATGGAACTCGGGGAGGTAGTCCCACGAACTAATGAAAAACTGTTTTTT. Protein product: CASSKMELGEVVPRTNEKLFF.

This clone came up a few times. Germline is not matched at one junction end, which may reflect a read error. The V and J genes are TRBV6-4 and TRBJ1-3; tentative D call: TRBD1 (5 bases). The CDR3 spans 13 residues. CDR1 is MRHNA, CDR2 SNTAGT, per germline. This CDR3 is CASSDSDISITGF. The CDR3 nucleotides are TGTGCCAGCAGTGACTCGGACATCTCCATTACGGGTTTT.

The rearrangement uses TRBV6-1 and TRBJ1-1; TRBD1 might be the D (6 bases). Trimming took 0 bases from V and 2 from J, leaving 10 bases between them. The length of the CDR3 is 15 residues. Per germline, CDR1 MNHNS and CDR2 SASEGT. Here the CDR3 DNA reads TGTGCCAGCAGTGAAGCGCCAGGGGAAAACACTGAAGCTTTCTTT. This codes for CASSEAPGENTEAFF.

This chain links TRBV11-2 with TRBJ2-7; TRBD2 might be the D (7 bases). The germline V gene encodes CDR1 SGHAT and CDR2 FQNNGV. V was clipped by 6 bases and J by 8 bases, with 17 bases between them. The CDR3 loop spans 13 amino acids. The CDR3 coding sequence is TGTGCCAGCAGGAGAGGGGGGGCCGAAAAGCAGTACTTC. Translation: CASRRGGAEKQYF.

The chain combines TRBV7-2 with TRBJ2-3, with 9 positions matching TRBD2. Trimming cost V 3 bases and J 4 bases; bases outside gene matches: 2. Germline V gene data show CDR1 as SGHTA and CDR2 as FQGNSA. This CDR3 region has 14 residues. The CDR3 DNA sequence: TGTGCCAGCAGCTTGAGCGGGGGGCCAGATACGCAGTATTTT. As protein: CASSLSGGPDTQYF.

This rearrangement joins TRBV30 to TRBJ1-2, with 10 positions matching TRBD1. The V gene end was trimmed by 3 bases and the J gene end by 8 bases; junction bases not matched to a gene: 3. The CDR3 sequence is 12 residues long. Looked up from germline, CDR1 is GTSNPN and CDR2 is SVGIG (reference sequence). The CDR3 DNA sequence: TGTGCCTGGAGCGGGACAGGGGTCGGCTACACCTTC. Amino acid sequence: CAWSGTGVGYTF.

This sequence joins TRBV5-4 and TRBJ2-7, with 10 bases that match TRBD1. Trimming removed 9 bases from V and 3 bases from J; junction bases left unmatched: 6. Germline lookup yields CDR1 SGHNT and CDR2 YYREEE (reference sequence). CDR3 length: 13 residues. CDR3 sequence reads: CATMDRGNYEQYF. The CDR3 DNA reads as TGTGCCACGATGGACAGGGGGAACTACGAGCAGTACTTC.

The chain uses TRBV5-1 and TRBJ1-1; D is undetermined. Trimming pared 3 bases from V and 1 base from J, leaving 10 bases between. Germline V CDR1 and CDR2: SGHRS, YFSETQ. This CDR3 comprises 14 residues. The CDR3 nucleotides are TGCGCCAGCAGCTCGAGCCTGACGAACACTGAAGCTTTCTTT. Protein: CASSSSLTNTEAFF.

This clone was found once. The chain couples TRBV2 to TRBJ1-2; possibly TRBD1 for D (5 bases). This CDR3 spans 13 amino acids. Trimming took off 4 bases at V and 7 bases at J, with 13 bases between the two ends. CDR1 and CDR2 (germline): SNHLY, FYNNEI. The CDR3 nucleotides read TGTGCCAGCAGTGGGACGCAGGGAGGTGGCTACACCTTC. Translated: CASSGTQGGGYTF.

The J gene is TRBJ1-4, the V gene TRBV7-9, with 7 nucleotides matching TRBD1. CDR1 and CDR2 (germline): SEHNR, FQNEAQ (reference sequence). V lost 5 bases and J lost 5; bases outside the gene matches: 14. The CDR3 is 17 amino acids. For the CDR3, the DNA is TGTGCCAGCAGCACCCTTACGGTGACAGGGAGGAATGAAAAACTGTTTTTT. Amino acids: CASSTLTVTGRNEKLFF.

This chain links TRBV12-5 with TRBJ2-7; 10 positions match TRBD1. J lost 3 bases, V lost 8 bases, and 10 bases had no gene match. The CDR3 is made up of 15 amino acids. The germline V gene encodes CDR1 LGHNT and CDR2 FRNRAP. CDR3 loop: CASRDRGPRSYEQYF. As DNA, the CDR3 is TGTGCTAGTCGGGACAGGGGTCCTAGGAGCTACGAGCAGTACTTC.

The CDR3 region is CASKTGQGGSQPQHF. The CDR3 DNA reads as TGTGCCAGCAAAACAGGGCAGGGAGGGAGTCAGCCCCAGCATTTT. V usage is TRBV2 and J usage is TRBJ1-5; tentatively, D is TRBD1 (6 bases). CDR3 size: 15 residues. V lost 7 bases, J lost 6 bases, and 19 bases lay in between. Per the germline V gene, CDR1 is SNHLY and CDR2 is FYNNEI.

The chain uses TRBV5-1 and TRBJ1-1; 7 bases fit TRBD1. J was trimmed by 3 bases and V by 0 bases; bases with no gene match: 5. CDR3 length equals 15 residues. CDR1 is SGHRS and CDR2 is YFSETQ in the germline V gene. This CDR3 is CASSLGGGRYTEAFF. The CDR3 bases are TGCGCCAGCAGCTTGGGAGGGGGCCGATACACTGAAGCTTTCTTT.

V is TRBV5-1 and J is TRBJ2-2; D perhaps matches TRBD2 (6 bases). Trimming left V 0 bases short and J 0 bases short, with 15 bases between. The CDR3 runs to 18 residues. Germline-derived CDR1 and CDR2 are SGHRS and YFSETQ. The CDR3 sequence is CASSLGISGLPNTGELFF. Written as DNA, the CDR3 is TGCGCCAGCAGCTTGGGTATTAGCGGCTTACCGAACACCGGGGAGCTGTTTTTT.

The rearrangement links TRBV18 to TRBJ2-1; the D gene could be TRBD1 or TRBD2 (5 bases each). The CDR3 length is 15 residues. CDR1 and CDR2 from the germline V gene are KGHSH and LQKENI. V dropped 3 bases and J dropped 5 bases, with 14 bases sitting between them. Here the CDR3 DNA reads TGTGCCAGCTCACCTAAAACGGGGCTTCACAATGAGCAGTTCTTC. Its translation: CASSPKTGLHNEQFF.

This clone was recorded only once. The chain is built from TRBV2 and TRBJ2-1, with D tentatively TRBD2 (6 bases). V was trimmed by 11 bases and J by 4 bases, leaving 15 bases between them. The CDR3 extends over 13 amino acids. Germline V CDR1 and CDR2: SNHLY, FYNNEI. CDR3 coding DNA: TGTGCCCCCATGCGCGGGGAGTACAATGAGCAGTTCTTC. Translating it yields CAPMRGEYNEQFF.

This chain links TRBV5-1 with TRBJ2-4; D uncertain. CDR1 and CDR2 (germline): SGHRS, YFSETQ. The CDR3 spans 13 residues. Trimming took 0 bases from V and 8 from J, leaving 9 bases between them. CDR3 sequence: CASSLVGGDIQYF. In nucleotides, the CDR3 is TGCGCCAGCAGCTTGGTGGGTGGGGACATTCAGTACTTC.

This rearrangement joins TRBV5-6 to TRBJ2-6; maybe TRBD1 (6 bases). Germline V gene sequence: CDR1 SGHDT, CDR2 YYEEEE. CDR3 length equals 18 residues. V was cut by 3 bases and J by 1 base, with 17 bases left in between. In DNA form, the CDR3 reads TGTGCCAGCAGCTGGTCGGGACAAGCATTGTCTGGGGCCAACGTCCTGACTTTC. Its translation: CASSWSGQALSGANVLTF.